The T cell receptor beta chain under discussion was sequenced for a study of cytomegalovirus exposure and HLA in healthy donors. As concerns this clone: The target antigen is unknown.

Only in-frame clones appear in the TCRdb table, and some are missing; sequencing was by immunoSEQ multiplex PCR. The data hold tens of thousands of clones, with 94% observed a single time. General study points: Among TCR sequences, most were rare, though some public TCRs appeared in many donors. A later analysis found first-cohort TCR clusters tended to co-occur in the 95 to 150 validation repertoires.

Germline CDR1 and CDR2: SEHNR and FQNEAQ (reference sequence). V gave up 4 bases and J gave up 2 bases; unmatched junction bases: 5. CDR3 size: 15 residues. The chain recombines TRBV7-9 with TRBJ1-3; 7 nucleotides agree with TRBD1. The sequenced sample was PBMCs. The sequence was obtained from a woman under 30 in good health and CMV-seropositive. The CDR3 coding sequence is TGTGCCAGCAGCTCAGGACAGGCGGCTGGAAACACCATATATTTT. Encoded protein: CASSSGQAAGNTIYF.